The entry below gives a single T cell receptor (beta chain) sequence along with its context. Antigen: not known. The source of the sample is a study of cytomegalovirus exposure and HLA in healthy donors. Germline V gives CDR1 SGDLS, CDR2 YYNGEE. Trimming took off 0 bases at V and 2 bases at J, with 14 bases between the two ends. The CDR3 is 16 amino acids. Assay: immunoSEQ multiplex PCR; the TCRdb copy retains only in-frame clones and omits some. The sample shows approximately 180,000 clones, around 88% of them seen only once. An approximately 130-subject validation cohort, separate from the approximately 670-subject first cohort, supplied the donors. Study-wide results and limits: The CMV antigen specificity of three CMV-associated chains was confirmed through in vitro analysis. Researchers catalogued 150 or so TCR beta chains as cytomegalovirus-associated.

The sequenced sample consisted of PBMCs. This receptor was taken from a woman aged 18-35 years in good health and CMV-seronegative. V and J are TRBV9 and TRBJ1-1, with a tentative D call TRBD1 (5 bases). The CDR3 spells CASSVESGGSNTEAFF. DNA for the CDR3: TGTGCCAGCAGCGTAGAATCGGGGGGTAGTAACACTGAAGCTTTCTTT. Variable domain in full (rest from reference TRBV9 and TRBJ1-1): DSGVTQTPKHLITATGQRVTLRCSPRSGDLSVYWYQQSLDQGLQFLIQYYNGEERAKGNILERFSAQQFPDLHSELNLSSLELGDSALYFCASSVESGGSNTEAFFGQGTRLTVV.